This T cell receptor (beta chain) was obtained from a study of T-cell memory formation after mild COVID-19 (dated by TCRdb to the early 2020s). Turning to the overall study: Most TCR sequence clusters were specific to one of the two donors. The cohort was made up of two young adult volunteers, one female and one male, who were previously healthy. T-cell clones expanding and contracting after mild COVID-19 in two donors were tracked by longitudinal TCRalpha and TCRbeta repertoire sequencing. Overall study results and their limits: The second-wave clones that peaked on day 37 were not confirmed to be SARS-CoV-2 specific. Contracting CD4+ clones turned up mainly in the CM and EM memory subsets, whereas EMRA was where CD8+ clones were enriched. Some responding clones were detected in pre-infection memory, suggesting pre-existing cross-reactive memory T cells joined the SARS-CoV-2 response. Clones contracting from day 15 to 85 had balanced CD4/CD8 phenotypes, while a second wave expanding from day 15 to 37 was biased towards CD4+. The study covered only a couple of mild cases, and larger cohorts including severe cases with pre-infection samples were considered necessary.

This clonotype was found a few times. The antigen it recognizes is unknown. The record has no base qualities; no much larger clone is one base away. Ficoll-Paque density gradient centrifugation was the method used to isolate PBMCs. Sequencer: Illumina NovaSeq 6000. Using 5'RACE with constant-segment primers, TCRalpha and TCRbeta cDNA libraries were constructed, with sample barcodes and unique molecular identifiers added in the process. RNA was extracted from every sample with Trizol reagent. Library amplification was performed in two PCR steps, and a second sample barcode and Illumina TruSeq adapters were introduced in the second step. Sequencing of libraries was performed on an Illumina NovaSeq with 2 x 150 bp paired-end reads. Per the original workflow: With migec v1.2.7, reads were demultiplexed and then collapsed into UMI-guided consensus sequences. Using mixcr v2.1.11, UMI consensuses were aligned to TRA and TRB V and J templates and then assembled into clonotypes. Clonotypes were classified as expanded or contracted when called significant by both edgeR and NoisET, with noise models trained on biological replicates. edgeR calls used a false discovery rate-adjusted p below 0.01 and a log2 fold-change threshold of 1. As an exploratory analysis of dynamics, PCA with hierarchical clustering was applied to max-normalized trajectories of the 1000 most abundant clonotypes. Each responding clone was given a CD4 or CD8 phenotype based on the CD4+ and CD8+ repertoires, which had been sequenced separately. In TCRdb, the public reads were trimmed at Q25 with fastp and aligned with MiXCR, with productive beta chains retained. Every entry covers one CDR3 protein and lists the most common genes and DNA from its rows. The V and J calls here are based on TCRdb, not the publication. This sample has about 400,000 distinct CDR3 sequences in its table, and 13% to 15% of those were observed once. Of the sample, 22% is held by the ten largest clones.

CDR1 is given as LGHNA and CDR2 as YSLEER, both from the germline V gene. V is reduced by 0 bases and J by 2 bases, leaving a spacing of 11 bases between them. The CDR3, from cysteine to phenylalanine, totals 16 residues. This entry keeps only the CDR3 DNA: 48 bases, framed from base 1. This sequence uses TRBV4-3 and TRBJ2-1; perhaps TRBD2 is the D gene, with 6 bases matching. This TCR was recovered from a man younger than 35 who had mild COVID-19 (a few samples of this study predate the infection). The sample titles of this study are shuffled in the database, so cell type and time point are left out; the donor was told from shared clones. Sequencing was performed on PBMCs or a T cell subset sorted from them (not recorded which). The DNA sequence is given as TGCGCCAGCAGCCAAGAGGGTGGGGGGACCTACAATGAGCAGTTCTTC. It translates as CASSQEGGGTYNEQFF.